Below are 7 T cell receptor beta chains sequenced from a single sample in a study of chemoradiotherapy in HPV16-positive cancers. Profiling relied on immunoSEQ multiplex PCR, and the TCRdb table lists in-frame clones only, not all of them. The table records about 4,400 clones, 85% to 90% of them present only once. Sample acquisition took place from a patient who underwent chemoradiotherapy. These receptor sequences come from a human donor with HPV-associated anogenital cancer.

The rearrangement links TRBV29-1 to TRBJ2-5, with TRBD1 matching over 7 bases. The CDR3 length is 13 residues. The germline V gene has CDR1 SQVTM and CDR2 ANQGSEA. Losses at the gene ends were 7 bases for V and 5 bases for J; bases not matched to a gene: 10. The CDR3 sequence is CSGQGLSGETQYF. The CDR3, as DNA: TGCAGCGGACAGGGCCTCTCCGGGGAGACCCAGTACTTC.

The gene calls are TRBV6-6 and TRBJ1-5; D is ambiguous. The CDR3 sequence is 14 residues long. V was cut by 5 bases and J by 4 bases, with 12 bases left in between. CDR1 is MNHNY and CDR2 is SVGAGI in the germline V gene (reference sequence). The chain's CDR3 is CASSPVSGNQPQHF. CDR3 coding DNA: TGTGCCAGCAGTCCCGTAAGTGGGAATCAGCCCCAGCATTTT.

This chain uses TRBV7-3 with TRBJ2-3, with D unclear. The V end lost 1 base, the J end lost 5 bases, and 10 bases lay between the germline ends. The CDR3 sequence is 14 residues long. The V gene's germline CDR1 is SGHTA and CDR2 FQGTGA. The CDR3 sequence: CASSLMGSQDTQYF. In nucleotides, the CDR3 is TGTGCCAGCAGCTTAATGGGTAGTCAAGATACGCAGTATTTT.

CDR3 in DNA: TGTGCCAGTAGTACTAACAGGGAGCTTATAAACTATGGCTACACCTTC. This codes for CASSTNRELINYGYTF. The V gene is TRBV19, the J gene TRBJ1-2; perhaps TRBD1 as D (6 bases). Per the germline V gene, CDR1 is LNHDA and CDR2 is SQIVND (reference sequence). V shed 4 bases and J shed 2 bases, with 17 bases lying between them. CDR3 length: 16 residues.

The chain carries TRBV2 and TRBJ1-5; no reliable D call. Germline lookup yields CDR1 SNHLY and CDR2 FYNNEI. V was cut by 3 bases and J by 5 bases, with 8 bases left in between. This CDR3 contains 13 residues. The CDR3 sequence: CASSDYLDQPQHF. DNA for the CDR3: TGTGCCAGCAGTGATTACTTGGATCAGCCCCAGCATTTT.

This CDR3 is CASSWSVQGGGYTF. CDR3 DNA sequence: TGTGCCAGCAGTTGGAGTGTACAGGGTGGTGGCTACACCTTC. V gene TRBV6-5 combines with J gene TRBJ1-2; maybe TRBD1 (6 bases). The V end lost 4 bases, the J end lost 7 bases, and 16 bases lay between the germline ends. There are 14 residues in the CDR3. Germline assignment: CDR1 MNHEY and CDR2 SVGAGI.

The V call is TRBV29-1, the J call TRBJ2-5; D uncertain. CDR3 length: 13 residues. The germline V and J ends were trimmed by 0 bases and 5 bases, with 10 bases remaining between them. Looked up from germline, CDR1 is SQVTM and CDR2 is ANQGSEA. CDR3 bases: TGCAGCGTTGAAGATGGAGTGGAGGAGACCCAGTACTTC. Its translation: CSVEDGVEETQYF.